Following are 5 T cell receptor beta chains from one sample sequenced in a study of molecular identifiers for immune sequencing clone quantification. TCRdb called the PCR reads again in MiXCR, with one record for every CDR3 protein. The sample contains about 65,000 distinct CDR3 sequences, less than 20% of which appear only once. Sequences were obtained from naive CD8+ T cells from blood, with Jurkat cell RNA spiked in. Subset here: FACS-sorted CD8+CD4-CCR7+CD45RA+ naive T cells. The receptor set was obtained from a human donor in good health. Some libraries in this study had Jurkat cell RNA spiked in.

The chain recombines TRBV19 with TRBJ2-1; unclear D gene. The germline V gene encodes CDR1 LNHDA and CDR2 SQIVND (reference sequence). The CDR3 totals 12 residues. V was trimmed by 2 bases and J by 4 bases, leaving 3 bases between them. The CDR3 loop is CASSIPYNEQFF. Here the CDR3 DNA reads TGTGCCAGTAGTATACCTTACAATGAGCAGTTCTTC.

This clonotype was seen at least ten times. This sequence joins TRBV4-3 and TRBJ1-1; 9 bases are shared with TRBD1. The CDR3 spans 15 residues. The junction had 4 bases not matched to a gene; V was cut back by 1 base and J by 4 bases. CDR1 is LGHNA and CDR2 is YSLEER in the germline V gene. CDR3 residues: CASSQARQGGTEAFF. The CDR3 DNA sequence: TGCGCCAGCAGCCAAGCCCGACAGGGGGGCACTGAAGCTTTCTTT.

The chain employs TRBV15 and TRBJ2-1; D remains unclear. Trimming removed 7 bases from V and 3 bases from J, with 16 bases in between. The germline CDR1 and CDR2 sequences are LNHNV and YYDKDF (reference sequence). This CDR3 is built from 15 residues. In DNA form, the CDR3 reads TGTGCCACCACGACCATCCCCGGAGACTACAATGAGCAGTTCTTC. Its translation is CATTTIPGDYNEQFF.

This clonotype was counted ten times or more. The chain combines TRBV5-6 with TRBJ2-5; D call uncertain. The V end was cut by 10 bases, the J end by 0 bases, with 16 bases between. The CDR3 spans 14 residues. CDR1 and CDR2 from the germline V gene are SGHDT and YYEEEE. CDR3 region: CAEAKWSYQETQYF. Written as DNA, the CDR3 is TGTGCCGAAGCAAAGTGGAGTTACCAAGAGACCCAGTACTTC. Together with reference TRBV5-6 and TRBJ2-5, the CDR3 gives the full variable domain: DAGVTQSPTHLIKTRGQQVTLRCSPKSGHDTVSWYQQALGQGPQFIFQYYEEEERQRGNFPDRFSGHQFPNYSSELNVNALLLGDSALYLCAEAKWSYQETQYFGPGTRLLVL.

This clonotype has ten or more counts. The chain couples TRBV20-1 to TRBJ2-7; 10 bases are shared with TRBD2. Looked up from germline, CDR1 is DFQATT and CDR2 is SNEGSKA (reference sequence). The CDR3 spans 14 residues. With V trimmed by 6 bases and J by 3 bases, 8 bases remained unmatched. The CDR3 is CSAASGSGGYEQYF. The CDR3 DNA reads TGCAGTGCCGCTAGCGGGAGCGGGGGCTACGAGCAGTACTTC.